This TCR beta chain was profiled in a study of glioma-infiltrating T cells after dendritic cell vaccination. This clone was recorded only once. Described time point: after dendritic cell vaccination, including at tumor progression/relapse. The protocol was immunoSEQ multiplex PCR, while the TCRdb copy is restricted to in-frame clones and leaves out a portion. This sample has over 75,000 clones, with 80% to 90% found just once. With 1 base removed from V and 0 bases from J, the gap between germline ends came to 4 bases. Per germline, CDR1 SGDLS and CDR2 YYNGEE. The CDR3 totals 13 residues. This specimen consisted of blood, obtained after dendritic cell vaccination. The V call is TRBV9, the J call TRBJ2-5, with unresolved D. This clonotype was sampled from a human donor with glioblastoma. Here the CDR3 reads CASSVQYQETQYF. DNA of the CDR3: TGTGCCAGCAGCGTACAGTACCAAGAGACCCAGTACTTC.